The 8 T cell receptor beta chains given below trace back to one sample, sequenced in a study of T cell responses to AZD1222 COVID-19 vaccine. The data were produced by immunoSEQ multiplex PCR, yet TCRdb's version contains in-frame clones alone and is incomplete. Of under 200,000 clones listed, approximately 90% were seen once; the top ten hold 0.95% to 1%. Sample: peripheral blood, taken on day 0 of AZD1222 vaccination. The receptors originated from an adult in good health.

The chain employs TRBV5-1 and TRBJ1-1, with a tentative D call TRBD1 (5 bases). V shed 4 bases and J shed 4 bases, with 14 bases lying between them. Germline V gene data show CDR1 as SGHRS and CDR2 as YFSETQ. The CDR3 covers 14 residues. The CDR3 DNA is TGCGCCAGCAGCGTACTGGCCGACAGCACTGAAGCTTTCTTT. This codes for CASSVLADSTEAFF.

The V and J genes are TRBV6-5 and TRBJ2-3; D is unresolved. CDR1 is MNHEY, CDR2 SVGAGI, per germline. The CDR3 length is 12 residues. Trimming removed 7 bases from V and 7 bases from J, with 12 bases in between. The CDR3 region is CASTDSANTQYF. The CDR3 bases are TGTGCCAGCACCGATTCGGCAAATACGCAGTATTTT.

V usage is TRBV7-2 and J usage is TRBJ1-2; D is possibly TRBD1 (5 bases). V lost 5 bases and J 6 bases, leaving 16 bases between the germline ends. The CDR3 consists of 14 residues. Germline values: CDR1 SGHTA, CDR2 FQGNSA. The CDR3: CASSPQGRSDGYTF. The CDR3 nucleotides read TGTGCCAGCAGCCCGCAGGGAAGATCTGATGGCTACACCTTC.

The chain has TRBV27 and TRBJ2-6; D is unclear. This CDR3 contains 15 residues. The ends were cut back, 5 bases at V and 0 bases at J, with 8 bases in the middle. Germline-derived CDR1 and CDR2 are MNHEY and SMNVEV (reference sequence). DNA for the CDR3: TGTGCCAGCAGTCCACGAATCTCTGGGGCCAACGTCCTGACTTTC. Encoded protein: CASSPRISGANVLTF.

V is TRBV29-1 and J is TRBJ1-5; D is unresolved. The CDR3 extends over 14 amino acids. Germline V gene lookup returns CDR1 SQVTM and CDR2 ANQGSEA. V was trimmed by 3 bases and J by 4 bases, leaving 13 bases between them. In DNA, the CDR3 is TGCAGCGTTGACGCTGGATCGGGGAATCAGCCCCAGCATTTT. Its protein product is CSVDAGSGNQPQHF.

This clone was recorded once. The CDR3 spells CASTPTGGRGNQPQHF. The CDR3 DNA reads TGTGCCAGTACCCCGACAGGGGGGCGAGGCAATCAGCCCCAGCATTTT. This rearrangement joins TRBV19 to TRBJ1-5, with 9 bases aligning to TRBD1. Losses at the gene ends were 7 bases for V and 2 bases for J; bases not matched to a gene: 9. This CDR3 has 16 amino acids. Germline CDR1 is LNHDA and CDR2 is SQIVND (reference sequence).

This clone was found once. J is TRBJ1-5 and V is TRBV6-1, with D unclear. CDR3 length: 15 amino acids. The V end lost 2 bases, the J end lost 3 bases, and 11 bases lay between the germline ends. Germline V gene sequence: CDR1 MNHNS, CDR2 SASEGT. The CDR3 sequence: CASSETDGYNQPQHF. DNA of the CDR3: TGTGCCAGCAGTGAAACGGACGGTTACAATCAGCCCCAGCATTTT.

To note about this clone: Other DNA variants within this sample encode the same CDR3. CDR3 amino acids: CASSQRGYQPQHF. The DNA of the CDR3 is TGTGCCAGCAGCCAGAGAGGGTATCAGCCCCAGCATTTT. The J gene is TRBJ1-5, the V gene TRBV3-1 (or the pseudogene TRBV3-2); D remains ambiguous. Germline loops: CDR1 LGHDT, CDR2 YNNKEL (reference sequence). The germline V and J ends were trimmed by 3 bases and 5 bases, with 8 bases remaining between them. This CDR3 region has 13 residues.